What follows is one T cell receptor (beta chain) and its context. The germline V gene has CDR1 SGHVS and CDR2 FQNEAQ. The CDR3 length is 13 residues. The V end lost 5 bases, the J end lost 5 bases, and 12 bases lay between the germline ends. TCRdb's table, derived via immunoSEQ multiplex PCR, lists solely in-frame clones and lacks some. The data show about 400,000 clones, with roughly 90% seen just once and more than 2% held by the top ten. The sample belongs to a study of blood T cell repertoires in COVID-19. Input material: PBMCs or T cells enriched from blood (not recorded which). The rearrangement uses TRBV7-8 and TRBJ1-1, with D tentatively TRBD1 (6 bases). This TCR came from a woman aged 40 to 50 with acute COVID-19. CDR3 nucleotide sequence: TGTGCCAGCAGCAACAGGGTATATACTGAAGCTTTCTTT. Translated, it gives CASSNRVYTEAFF.